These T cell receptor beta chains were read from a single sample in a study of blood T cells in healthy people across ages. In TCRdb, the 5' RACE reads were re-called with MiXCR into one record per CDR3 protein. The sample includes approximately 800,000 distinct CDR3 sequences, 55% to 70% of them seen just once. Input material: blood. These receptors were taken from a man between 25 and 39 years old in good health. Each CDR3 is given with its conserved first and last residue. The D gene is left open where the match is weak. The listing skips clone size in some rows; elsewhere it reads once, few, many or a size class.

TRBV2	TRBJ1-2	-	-	CASSEWGGSDYGYTF	TGTGCCAGCAGTGAATGGGGAGGGTCCGACTATGGCTACACCTTC
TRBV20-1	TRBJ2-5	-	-	CSARPSGPRGGSQYF	TGCAGTGCGAGGCCTAGCGGACCTCGAGGGGGGTCCCAGTACTTC
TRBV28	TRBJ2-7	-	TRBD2	CASRNSGTRYEQYF	TGTGCCAGCAGGAATAGCGGGACGAGATACGAGCAGTACTTC
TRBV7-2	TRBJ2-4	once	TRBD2	CASSSRWGGGIQYF	TGTGCCAGCAGCTCGAGGTGGGGGGGTGGCATTCAGTACTTC
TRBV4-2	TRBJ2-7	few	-	CASSPSSTYEQYF	TGTGCCAGCAGCCCTAGTTCTACCTACGAGCAGTACTTC
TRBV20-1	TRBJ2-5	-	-	CSARTQGGGEQYF	TGCAGTGCTAGGACACAGGGTGGGGGTGAGCAGTACTTC
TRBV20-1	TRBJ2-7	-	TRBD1	CSARTGRDEQYF	TGCAGTGCTAGGACAGGGCGCGACGAGCAGTACTTC
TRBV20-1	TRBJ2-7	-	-	CSARAQTVYEQYF	TGCAGTGCTAGAGCCCAGACGGTTTACGAGCAGTACTTC
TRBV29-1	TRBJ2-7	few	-	CSVVGTSYEQYF	TGCAGCGTCGTCGGGACTTCATACGAGCAGTACTTC
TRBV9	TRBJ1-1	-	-	CASSVELNTEAFF	TGTGCCAGCAGCGTAGAGCTGAACACTGAAGCTTTCTTT
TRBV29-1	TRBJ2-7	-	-	CSVEGAVGEQYF	TGCAGCGTTGAAGGGGCCGTCGGCGAGCAGTACTTC
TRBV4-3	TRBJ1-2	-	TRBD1	CASSQDRGQEGGYTF	TGCGCCAGCAGCCAAGATCGCGGACAGGAGGGCGGCTACACCTTC
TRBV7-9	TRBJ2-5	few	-	CASSAPGGALTQYF	TGTGCCAGCAGCGCCCCAGGTGGGGCTCTGACCCAGTACTTC
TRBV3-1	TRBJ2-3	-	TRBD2	CASSQAVAGADTQYF	TGTGCCAGCAGCCAAGCAGTAGCGGGGGCAGATACGCAGTATTTT
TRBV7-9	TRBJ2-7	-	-	CASSLTRLASYEQYF	TGTGCCAGCAGCTTAACCAGGTTGGCCTCCTACGAGCAGTACTTC
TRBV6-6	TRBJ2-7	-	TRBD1	CASTTGVQVYEQYF	TGTGCCAGCACCACAGGGGTACAGGTCTACGAGCAGTACTTC
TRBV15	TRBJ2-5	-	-	CATSRDPTPGETQYF	TGTGCCACCAGCAGAGATCCCACCCCAGGAGAGACCCAGTACTTC
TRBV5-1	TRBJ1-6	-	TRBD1	CASSLMRQGGSPLHF	TGCGCCAGCAGCTTGATGAGACAGGGAGGCTCACCCCTCCACTTT
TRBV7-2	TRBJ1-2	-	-	CASSPTTGGYTF	TGTGCCAGCAGCCCCACGACGGGGGGGTACACCTTC
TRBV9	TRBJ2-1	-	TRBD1	CASSVANTGGSYNEQFF	TGTGCCAGCAGCGTAGCGAACACAGGGGGCAGTTACAATGAGCAGTTCTTC
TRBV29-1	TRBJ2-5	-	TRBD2	CSVAGRGGFQETQYF	TGCAGCGTGGCCGGGAGGGGCGGATTCCAAGAGACCCAGTACTTC
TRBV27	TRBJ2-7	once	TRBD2	CASSGTSGKDWAYEQYF	TGTGCCAGCAGCGGGACTAGCGGGAAGGATTGGGCCTACGAGCAGTACTTC
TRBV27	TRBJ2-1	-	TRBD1	CASSAIDRVDDEQFF	TGTGCCAGCAGTGCCATAGACAGGGTCGACGATGAGCAGTTCTTC
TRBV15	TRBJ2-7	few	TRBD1	CATSSGTVFYEQYF	TGTGCCACCAGCAGCGGGACAGTTTTCTACGAGCAGTACTTC
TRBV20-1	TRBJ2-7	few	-	CSARWNSEVGQYF	TGCAGTGCTAGATGGAACAGCGAAGTCGGGCAGTACTTC
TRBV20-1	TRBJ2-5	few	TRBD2	CSAGLGSGSRETQYF	TGCAGTGCTGGACTAGGTAGCGGGAGTCGAGAGACCCAGTACTTC
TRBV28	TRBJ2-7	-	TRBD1	CASRGQGVSYEQYF	TGTGCCAGCAGAGGACAGGGGGTATCCTACGAGCAGTACTTC
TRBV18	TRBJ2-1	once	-	CASSPDGISSYNEQFF	TGTGCCAGCTCACCAGACGGGATCAGCTCCTACAATGAGCAGTTCTTC
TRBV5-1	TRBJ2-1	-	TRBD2	CASSLVFGGENEQFF	TGCGCCAGCAGCTTGGTCTTCGGGGGGGAAAATGAGCAGTTCTTC
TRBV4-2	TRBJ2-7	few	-	CASSQDVRTAVEQYF	TGTGCCAGCAGCCAAGATGTCAGGACAGCGGTCGAGCAGTACTTC
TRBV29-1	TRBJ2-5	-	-	CSVDNRAGETQYF	TGCAGCGTGGATAACCGGGCAGGGGAGACCCAGTACTTC
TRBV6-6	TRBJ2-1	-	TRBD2	CASSLGTRLLNEQFF	TGTGCCAGCAGTTTGGGGACTAGACTGCTCAATGAGCAGTTCTTC
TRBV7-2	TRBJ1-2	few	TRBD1	CASSSRGQGSGYTF	TGTGCCAGCAGCTCACGAGGACAGGGGAGCGGCTACACCTTC
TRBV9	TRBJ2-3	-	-	CASSVAGKDTQYF	TGTGCCAGCAGCGTAGCTGGGAAAGATACGCAGTATTTT
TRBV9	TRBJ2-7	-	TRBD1	CASSVRQGNDEQYF	TGTGCCAGCAGCGTACGACAGGGAAACGACGAGCAGTACTTC
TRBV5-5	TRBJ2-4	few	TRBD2	CASSLAPSGRGYF	TGTGCCAGCAGCTTGGCCCCTAGCGGGAGAGGGTACTTC
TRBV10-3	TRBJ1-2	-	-	CAISEVDGGYTF	TGTGCCATCAGTGAGGTTGATGGTGGCTACACCTTC
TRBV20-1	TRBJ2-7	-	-	CSARQGNIPYEQYF	TGCAGTGCTAGACAGGGAAACATCCCCTACGAGCAGTACTTC
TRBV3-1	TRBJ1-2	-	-	CASSHGANYGYTF	TGTGCCAGCAGCCACGGAGCTAACTATGGCTACACCTTC
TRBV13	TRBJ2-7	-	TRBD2	CASSPASGRAAYEQYF	TGTGCCAGCAGCCCGGCGAGCGGGAGGGCCGCCTACGAGCAGTACTTC
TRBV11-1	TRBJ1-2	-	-	CASSTGPLSRHGYTF	TGTGCCAGCAGCACAGGGCCCCTTTCGCGCCATGGCTACACCTTC
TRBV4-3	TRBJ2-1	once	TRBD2	CASSPLPGGRVEGSSEQFF	TGCGCCAGCAGCCCCCTCCCCGGCGGGAGGGTCGAGGGGTCAAGTGAGCAGTTCTTC